These 3 T cell receptor beta chains were sequenced from one sample in a study of blood T cell repertoires in COVID-19. Clones were read by immunoSEQ multiplex PCR, and TCRdb kept only the in-frame ones, dropping some. The sample includes approximately 150,000 clones, over 70% of them seen just once. The sequencing sample was made of PBMCs or T cells enriched from blood (not recorded which). All receptors come from a woman in her forties with acute COVID-19.

In its sample, this clone was seen once. CDR3 nucleotides: TGTGCCAGCAGCCCTCTAGCGGGAGTTCCCACCGGGGAGCTGTTTTTT. This translates into CASSPLAGVPTGELFF. The chain employs TRBV7-2 and TRBJ2-2; TRBD2 matches at 10 bases. The length of the CDR3 is 16 residues. The junction had 7 bases not matched to a gene; V was cut back by 5 bases and J by 4 bases. CDR1 SGHTA and CDR2 FQGNSA come from the germline V gene.

The genes are TRBV10-2 and TRBJ1-1; a weak D match, TRBD1 (5 bases). Germline loops: CDR1 WSHSY, CDR2 SAAADI. Trimming removed 0 bases from V and 0 bases from J, with 14 bases in between. The CDR3 spans 17 residues. CDR3 sequence (DNA): TGCGCCAGCAGTGAGTCCTTAGGCGGGACGGTGAACACTGAAGCTTTCTTT. Translation: CASSESLGGTVNTEAFF.

This chain connects TRBV19 to TRBJ2-1; TRBD2 matches 7 bases. With 7 bases clipped from V and 3 bases from J, the junction kept 6 bases outside the gene matches. Germline V CDR1 and CDR2: LNHDA, SQIVND (reference sequence). This CDR3 is 14 amino acids long. In DNA, the CDR3 is TGTGCCAGTACGGAGCGGGATATCTACAATGAGCAGTTCTTC. As protein: CASTERDIYNEQFF.